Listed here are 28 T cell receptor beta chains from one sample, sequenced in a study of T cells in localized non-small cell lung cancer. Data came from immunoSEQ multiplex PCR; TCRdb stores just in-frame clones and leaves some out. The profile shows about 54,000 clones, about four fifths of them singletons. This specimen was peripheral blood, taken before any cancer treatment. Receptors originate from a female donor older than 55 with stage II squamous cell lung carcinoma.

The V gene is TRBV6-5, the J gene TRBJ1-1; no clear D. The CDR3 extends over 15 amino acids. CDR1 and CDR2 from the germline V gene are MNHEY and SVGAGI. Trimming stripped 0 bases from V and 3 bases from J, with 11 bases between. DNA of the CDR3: TGTGCCAGCAGTTACTCGACGTGGCAGGACACTGAAGCTTTCTTT. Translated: CASSYSTWQDTEAFF.

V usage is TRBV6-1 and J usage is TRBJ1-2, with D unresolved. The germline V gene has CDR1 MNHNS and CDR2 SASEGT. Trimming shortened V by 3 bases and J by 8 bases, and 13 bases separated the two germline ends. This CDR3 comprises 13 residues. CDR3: CASSDGQVKGYTF. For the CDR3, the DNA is TGTGCCAGCAGTGATGGGCAGGTAAAGGGCTACACCTTC.

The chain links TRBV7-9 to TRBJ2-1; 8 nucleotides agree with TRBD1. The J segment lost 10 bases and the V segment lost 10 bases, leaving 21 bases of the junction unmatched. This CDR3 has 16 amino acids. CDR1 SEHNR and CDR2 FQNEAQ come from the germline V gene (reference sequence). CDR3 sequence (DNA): TGTGCCATCAAGCTTTCGGGACAGGCCTTAGGGAGGGAGCAGTTCTTC. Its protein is CAIKLSGQALGREQFF.

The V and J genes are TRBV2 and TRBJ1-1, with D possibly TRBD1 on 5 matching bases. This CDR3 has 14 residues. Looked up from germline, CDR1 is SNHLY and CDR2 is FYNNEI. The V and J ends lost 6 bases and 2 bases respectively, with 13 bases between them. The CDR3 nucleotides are TGTGCCAGCAGCCCGGGGGGTAAAAACACTGAAGCTTTCTTT. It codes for CASSPGGKNTEAFF.

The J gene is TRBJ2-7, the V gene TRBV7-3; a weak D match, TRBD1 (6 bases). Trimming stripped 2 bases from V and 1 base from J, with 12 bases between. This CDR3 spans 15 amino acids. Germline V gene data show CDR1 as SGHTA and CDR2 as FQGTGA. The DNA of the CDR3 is TGTGCCAGCAGCTTAGTAATGGGACAATCCTACGAGCAGTACTTC. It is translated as CASSLVMGQSYEQYF.

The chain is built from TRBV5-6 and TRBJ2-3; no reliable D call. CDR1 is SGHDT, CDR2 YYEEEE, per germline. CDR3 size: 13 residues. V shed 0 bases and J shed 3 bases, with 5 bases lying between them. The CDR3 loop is CASSLDGTDTQYF. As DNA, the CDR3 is TGTGCCAGCAGCTTGGACGGGACAGATACGCAGTATTTT.

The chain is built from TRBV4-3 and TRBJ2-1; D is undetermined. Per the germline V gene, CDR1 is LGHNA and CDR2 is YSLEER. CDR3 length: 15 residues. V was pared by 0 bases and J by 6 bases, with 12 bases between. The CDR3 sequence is CASSQELGQINEQFF. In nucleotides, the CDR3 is TGCGCCAGCAGCCAAGAGTTGGGCCAGATCAATGAGCAGTTCTTC.

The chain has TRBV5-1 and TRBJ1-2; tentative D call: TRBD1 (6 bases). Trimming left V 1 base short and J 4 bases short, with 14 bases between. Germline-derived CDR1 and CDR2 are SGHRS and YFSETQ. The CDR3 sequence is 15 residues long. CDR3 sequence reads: CASSLTGRDIYGYTF. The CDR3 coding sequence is TGCGCCAGCAGCTTGACAGGGAGGGATATCTATGGCTACACCTTC.

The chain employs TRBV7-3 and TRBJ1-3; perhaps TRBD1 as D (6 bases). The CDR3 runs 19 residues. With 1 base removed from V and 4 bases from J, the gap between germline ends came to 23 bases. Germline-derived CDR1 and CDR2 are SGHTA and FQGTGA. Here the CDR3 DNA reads TGTGCCAGCAGCTTAAAGTCGGGGGACATGGTGCCTTTGGGAAACACCATATATTTT. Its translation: CASSLKSGDMVPLGNTIYF.

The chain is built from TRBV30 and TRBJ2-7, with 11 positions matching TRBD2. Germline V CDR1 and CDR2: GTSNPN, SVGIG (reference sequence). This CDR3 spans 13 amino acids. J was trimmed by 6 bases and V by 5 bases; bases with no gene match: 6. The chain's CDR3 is CAWGPGLAVEQYF. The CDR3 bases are TGTGCCTGGGGCCCGGGACTAGCGGTCGAGCAGTACTTC.

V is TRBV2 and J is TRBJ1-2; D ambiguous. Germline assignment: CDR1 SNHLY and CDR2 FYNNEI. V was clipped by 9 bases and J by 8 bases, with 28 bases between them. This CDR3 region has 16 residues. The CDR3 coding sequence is TGTGCCAGATCCCAGGCGGCAGGTGGAAGAGCTTGGGGCTACACCTTC. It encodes CARSQAAGGRAWGYTF.

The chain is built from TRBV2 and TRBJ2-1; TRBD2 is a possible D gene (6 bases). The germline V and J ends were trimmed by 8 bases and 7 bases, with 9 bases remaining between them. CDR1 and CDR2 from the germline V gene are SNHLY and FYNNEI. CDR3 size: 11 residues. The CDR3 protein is CASEGRNEQFF. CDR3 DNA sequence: TGTGCCAGCGAGGGGAGGAATGAGCAGTTCTTC.

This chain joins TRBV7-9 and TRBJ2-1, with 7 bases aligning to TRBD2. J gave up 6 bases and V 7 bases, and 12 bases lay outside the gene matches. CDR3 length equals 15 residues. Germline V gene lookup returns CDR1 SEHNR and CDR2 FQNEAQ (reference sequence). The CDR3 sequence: CASTSGGAAVNEQFF. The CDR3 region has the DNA TGTGCCAGCACCTCGGGGGGTGCCGCAGTCAATGAGCAGTTCTTC.

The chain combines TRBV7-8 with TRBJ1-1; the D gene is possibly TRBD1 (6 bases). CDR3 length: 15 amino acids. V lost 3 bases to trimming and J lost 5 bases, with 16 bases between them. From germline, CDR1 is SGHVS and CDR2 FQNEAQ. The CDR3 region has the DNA TGTGCCAGCAGCTTGTTGAGGGGGTCAGGGACTGAAGCTTTCTTT. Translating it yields CASSLLRGSGTEAFF.

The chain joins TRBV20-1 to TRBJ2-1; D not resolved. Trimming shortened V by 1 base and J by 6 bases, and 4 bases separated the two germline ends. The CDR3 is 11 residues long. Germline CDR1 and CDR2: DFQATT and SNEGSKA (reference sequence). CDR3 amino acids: CSARGRNEQFF. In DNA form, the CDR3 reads TGCAGTGCTAGAGGCCGCAATGAGCAGTTCTTC.

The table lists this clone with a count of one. CDR3 loop: CASSRGGEPNEKLFF. CDR3 bases: TGTGCCAGCAGCCGAGGAGGGGAGCCAAATGAAAAACTGTTTTTT. The chain carries TRBV7-9 and TRBJ1-4, with a weak D call TRBD1 (5 bases). V lost 5 bases and J lost 5, with 15 bases in between. Germline V gene data show CDR1 as SEHNR and CDR2 as FQNEAQ (reference sequence). This CDR3 region has 15 residues.

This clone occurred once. For the CDR3, the DNA is TGTGCCGGCGCCAGGACAGGCTTTGGGGGGGAGCAGTTCTTC. Translated: CAGARTGFGGEQFF. The V call is TRBV6-1, the J call TRBJ2-1, with D maybe TRBD1 (7 bases). Germline V lookup: CDR1 MNHNS, CDR2 SASEGT. The CDR3 sequence is 14 residues long. V was cut by 11 bases and J by 10 bases, with 24 bases left in between.

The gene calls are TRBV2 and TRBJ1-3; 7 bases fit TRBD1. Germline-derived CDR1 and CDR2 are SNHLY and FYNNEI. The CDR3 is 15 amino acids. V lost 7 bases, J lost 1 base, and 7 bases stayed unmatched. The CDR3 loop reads CASTLKGASGNTIYF. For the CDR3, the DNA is TGTGCCAGCACCCTTAAGGGGGCATCTGGAAACACCATATATTTT.

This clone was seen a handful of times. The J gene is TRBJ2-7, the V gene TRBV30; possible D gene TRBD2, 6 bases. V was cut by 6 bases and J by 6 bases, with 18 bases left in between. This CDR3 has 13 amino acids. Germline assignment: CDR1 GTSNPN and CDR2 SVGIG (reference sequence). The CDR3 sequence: CACWGDLEIEQYF. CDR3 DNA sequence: TGTGCCTGTTGGGGGGACTTGGAGATCGAGCAGTACTTC.

CDR3 residues: CASSSYEGWNTEAFF. CDR3 DNA: TGTGCCAGCAGCTCTTATGAGGGGTGGAACACTGAAGCTTTCTTT. The chain is built from TRBV7-2 and TRBJ1-1, with D tentatively TRBD1 (5 bases). V was clipped by 4 bases and J by 1 base, with 13 bases between them. This CDR3 has 15 amino acids. Germline V gene data show CDR1 as SGHTA and CDR2 as FQGNSA.

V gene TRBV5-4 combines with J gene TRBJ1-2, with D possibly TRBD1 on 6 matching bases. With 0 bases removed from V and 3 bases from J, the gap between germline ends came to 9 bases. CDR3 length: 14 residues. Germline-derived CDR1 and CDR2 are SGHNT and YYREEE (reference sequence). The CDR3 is CASSLEAGDYGYTF. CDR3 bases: TGTGCCAGCAGCTTGGAAGCAGGGGACTATGGCTACACCTTC.

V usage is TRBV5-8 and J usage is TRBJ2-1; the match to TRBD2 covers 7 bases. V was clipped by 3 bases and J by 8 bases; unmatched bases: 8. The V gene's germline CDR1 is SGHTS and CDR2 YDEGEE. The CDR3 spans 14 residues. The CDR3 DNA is TGTGCCAGCAGCTGGGGTCCAGGGAGGGATGAGCAGTTCTTC. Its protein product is CASSWGPGRDEQFF.

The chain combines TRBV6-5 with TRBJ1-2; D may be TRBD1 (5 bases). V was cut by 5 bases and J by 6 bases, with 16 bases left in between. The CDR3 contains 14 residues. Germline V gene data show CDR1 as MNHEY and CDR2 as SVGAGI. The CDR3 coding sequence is TGTGCCAGCAGTCTGGACGGGGGTTTCAATGGCTACACCTTC. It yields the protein CASSLDGGFNGYTF.

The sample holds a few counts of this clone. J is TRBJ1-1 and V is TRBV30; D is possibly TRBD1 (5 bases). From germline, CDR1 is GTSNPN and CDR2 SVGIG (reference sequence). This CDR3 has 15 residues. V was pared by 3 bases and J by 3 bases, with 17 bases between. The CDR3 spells CAWRPNGHTYTEAFF. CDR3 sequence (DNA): TGTGCCTGGAGGCCTAACGGACACACATACACTGAAGCTTTCTTT. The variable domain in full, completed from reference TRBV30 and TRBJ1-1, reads SQTIHQWPATLVQPVGSPLSLECTVEGTSNPNLYWYRQAAGRGLQLLFYSVGIGQISSEVPQNLSASRPQDRQFILSSKKLLLSDSGFYLCAWRPNGHTYTEAFFGQGTRLTVV.

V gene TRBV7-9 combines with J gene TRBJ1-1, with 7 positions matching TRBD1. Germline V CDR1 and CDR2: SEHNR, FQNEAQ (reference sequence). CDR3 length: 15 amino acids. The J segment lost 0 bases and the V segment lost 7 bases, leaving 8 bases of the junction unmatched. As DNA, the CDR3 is TGTGCCAGCACTTCAGGGGGTTGGATGAACACTGAAGCTTTCTTT. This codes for CASTSGGWMNTEAFF.

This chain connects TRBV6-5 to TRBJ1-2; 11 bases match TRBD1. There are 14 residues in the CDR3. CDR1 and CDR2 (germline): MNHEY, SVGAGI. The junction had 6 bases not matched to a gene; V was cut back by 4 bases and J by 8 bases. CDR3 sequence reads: CASSSGTGGLGYTF. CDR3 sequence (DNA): TGTGCCAGCAGTTCCGGGACAGGGGGTTTGGGCTACACCTTC.

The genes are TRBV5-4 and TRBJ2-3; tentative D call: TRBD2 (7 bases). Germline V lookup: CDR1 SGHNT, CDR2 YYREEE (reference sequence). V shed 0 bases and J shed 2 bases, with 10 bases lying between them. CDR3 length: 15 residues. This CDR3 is CASSLGGGLTDTQYF. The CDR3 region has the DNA TGTGCCAGCAGCTTGGGGGGGGGCCTCACAGATACGCAGTATTTT.

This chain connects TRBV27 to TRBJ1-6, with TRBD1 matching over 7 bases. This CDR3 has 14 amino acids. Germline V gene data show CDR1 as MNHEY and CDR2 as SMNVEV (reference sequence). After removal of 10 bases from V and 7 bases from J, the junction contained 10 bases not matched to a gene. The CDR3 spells CATHGQVVNSPLHF. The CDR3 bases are TGTGCCACCCACGGACAGGTGGTAAATTCACCCCTCCACTTT.